This T cell receptor (beta chain) was obtained from a study of blood T cell repertoires in COVID-19. As handled by the study authors: By means of reference gene primer amplification, nucleated cell counts were estimated. TCRdb's table, derived via immunoSEQ multiplex PCR, lists solely in-frame clones and lacks some. V and J calls and clone size are as listed in that table; D and trimming were resolved from the DNA. Of 200,000 to 250,000 clones detected, about four fifths appear once; the ten largest clones hold about 4.8%. Germline V lookup: CDR1 SGHNT, CDR2 YYREEE (reference sequence). CDR3 length equals 15 residues. The V end was cut by 0 bases, the J end by 6 bases, with 15 bases between.

The chain recombines TRBV5-4 with TRBJ1-1, with D possibly TRBD1 on 6 matching bases. The sequence was obtained from a woman between 50 and 59 years old who had been exposed to COVID-19. The sequenced sample was PBMCs or T cells enriched from blood (not recorded which). This CDR3 reads CASSLAGALGAEAFF. CDR3 bases: TGTGCCAGCAGCTTGGCAGGGGCGCTGGGCGCTGAAGCTTTCTTT.